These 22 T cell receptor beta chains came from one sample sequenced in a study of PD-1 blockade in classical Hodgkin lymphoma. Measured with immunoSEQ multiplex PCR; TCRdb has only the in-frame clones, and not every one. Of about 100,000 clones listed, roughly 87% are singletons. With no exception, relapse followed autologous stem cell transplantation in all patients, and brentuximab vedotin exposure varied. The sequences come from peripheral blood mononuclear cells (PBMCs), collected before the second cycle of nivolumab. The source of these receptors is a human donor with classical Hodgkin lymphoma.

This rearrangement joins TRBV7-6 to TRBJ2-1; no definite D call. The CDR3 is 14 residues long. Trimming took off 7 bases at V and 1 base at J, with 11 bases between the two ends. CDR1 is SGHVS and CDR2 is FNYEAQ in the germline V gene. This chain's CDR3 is CASKVARSYNEQFF. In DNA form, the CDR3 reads TGTGCCAGCAAGGTGGCTAGGTCCTACAATGAGCAGTTCTTC.

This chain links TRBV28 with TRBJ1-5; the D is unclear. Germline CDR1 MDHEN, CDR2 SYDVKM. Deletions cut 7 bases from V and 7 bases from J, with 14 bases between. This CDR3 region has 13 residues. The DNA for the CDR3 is TGTGCCAGCATCCCGGGAAGCAGGCAGCCCCAGCATTTT. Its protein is CASIPGSRQPQHF.

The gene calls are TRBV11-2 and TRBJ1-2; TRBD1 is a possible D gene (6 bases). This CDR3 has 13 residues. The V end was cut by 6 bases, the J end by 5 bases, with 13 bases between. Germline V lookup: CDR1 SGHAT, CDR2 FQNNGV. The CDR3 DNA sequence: TGTGCCAGCAGTCAAGGGACATTATATGGCTACACCTTC. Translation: CASSQGTLYGYTF.

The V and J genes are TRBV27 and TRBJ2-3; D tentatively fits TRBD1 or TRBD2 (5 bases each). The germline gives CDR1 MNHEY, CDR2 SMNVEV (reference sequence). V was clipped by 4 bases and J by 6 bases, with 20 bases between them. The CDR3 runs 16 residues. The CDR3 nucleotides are TGTGCCAGCAGTTGGGGACCGCAACCAGACGGTGATACGCAGTATTTT. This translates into CASSWGPQPDGDTQYF.

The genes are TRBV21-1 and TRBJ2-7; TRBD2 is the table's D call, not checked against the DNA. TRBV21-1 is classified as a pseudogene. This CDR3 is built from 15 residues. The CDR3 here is CASLMHLAGSYEQYF. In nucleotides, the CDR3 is TGTGCCAGCCTAATGCATCTAGCGGGGTCCTACGAGCAGTACTTC.

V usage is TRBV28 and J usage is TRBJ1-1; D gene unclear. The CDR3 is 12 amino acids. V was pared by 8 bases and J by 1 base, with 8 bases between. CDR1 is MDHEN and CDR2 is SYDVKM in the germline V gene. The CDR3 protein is CASHNRNTEAFF. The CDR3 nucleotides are TGTGCCAGCCACAATCGGAACACTGAAGCTTTCTTT. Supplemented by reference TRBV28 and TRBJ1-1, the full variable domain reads DVKVTQSSRYLVKRTGEKVFLECVQDMDHENMFWYRQDPGLGLRLIYFSYDVKMKEKGDIPEGYSVSREKKERFSLILESASTNQTSMYLCASHNRNTEAFFGQGTRLTVV.

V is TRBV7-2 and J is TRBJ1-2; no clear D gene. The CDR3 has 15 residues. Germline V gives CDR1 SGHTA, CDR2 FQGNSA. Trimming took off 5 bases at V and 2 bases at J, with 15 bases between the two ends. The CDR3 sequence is CASSPTITENYGYTF. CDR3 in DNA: TGTGCCAGCAGCCCAACAATCACAGAAAACTATGGCTACACCTTC.

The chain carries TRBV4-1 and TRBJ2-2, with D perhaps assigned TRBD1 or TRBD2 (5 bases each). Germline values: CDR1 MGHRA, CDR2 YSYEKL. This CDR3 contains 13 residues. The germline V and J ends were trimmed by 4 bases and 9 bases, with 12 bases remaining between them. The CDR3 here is CASSRPGARELFF. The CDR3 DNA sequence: TGCGCCAGCAGCCGGCCCGGGGCCCGGGAGCTGTTTTTT.

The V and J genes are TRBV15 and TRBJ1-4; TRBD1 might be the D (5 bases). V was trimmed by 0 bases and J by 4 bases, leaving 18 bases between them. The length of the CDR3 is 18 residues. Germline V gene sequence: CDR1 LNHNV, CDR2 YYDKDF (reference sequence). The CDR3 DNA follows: TGTGCCACCAGCAGAGATCTCTTAGGGGCAGGCCTTAATGAAAAACTGTTTTTT. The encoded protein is CATSRDLLGAGLNEKLFF.

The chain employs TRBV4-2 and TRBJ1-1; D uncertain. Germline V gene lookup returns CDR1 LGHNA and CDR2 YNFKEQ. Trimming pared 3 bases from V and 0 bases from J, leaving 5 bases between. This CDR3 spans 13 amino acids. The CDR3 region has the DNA TGTGCCAGCAGCCACGGGATGAACACTGAAGCTTTCTTT. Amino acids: CASSHGMNTEAFF.

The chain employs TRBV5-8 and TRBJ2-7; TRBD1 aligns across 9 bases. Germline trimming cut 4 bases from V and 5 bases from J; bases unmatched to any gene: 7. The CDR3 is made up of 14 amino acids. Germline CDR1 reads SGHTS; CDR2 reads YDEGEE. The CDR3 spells CASSLIDRGDEQYF. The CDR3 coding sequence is TGTGCCAGCAGCCTAATCGACAGGGGGGACGAGCAGTACTTC.

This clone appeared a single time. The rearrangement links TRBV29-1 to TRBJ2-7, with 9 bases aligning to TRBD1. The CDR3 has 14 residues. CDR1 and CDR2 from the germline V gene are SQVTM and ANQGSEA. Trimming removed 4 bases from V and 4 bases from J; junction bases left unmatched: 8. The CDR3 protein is CSVGGDRDGYEQYF. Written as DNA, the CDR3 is TGCAGCGTTGGGGGGGACAGGGACGGATACGAGCAGTACTTC.

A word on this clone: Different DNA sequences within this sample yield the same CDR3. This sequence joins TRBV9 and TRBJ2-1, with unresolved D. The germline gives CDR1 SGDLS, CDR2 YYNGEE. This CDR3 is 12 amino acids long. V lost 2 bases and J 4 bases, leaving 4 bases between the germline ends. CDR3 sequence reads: CASSVGYNEQFF. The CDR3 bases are TGTGCCAGCAGCGTTGGATACAATGAGCAGTTCTTC.

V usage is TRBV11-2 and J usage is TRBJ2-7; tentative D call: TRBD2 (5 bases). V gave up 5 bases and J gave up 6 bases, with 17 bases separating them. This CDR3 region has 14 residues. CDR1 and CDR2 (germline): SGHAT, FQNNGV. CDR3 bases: TGTGCCAGCAGCGTAGCAGGACTTACGAGCGAGCAGTACTTC. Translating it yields CASSVAGLTSEQYF.

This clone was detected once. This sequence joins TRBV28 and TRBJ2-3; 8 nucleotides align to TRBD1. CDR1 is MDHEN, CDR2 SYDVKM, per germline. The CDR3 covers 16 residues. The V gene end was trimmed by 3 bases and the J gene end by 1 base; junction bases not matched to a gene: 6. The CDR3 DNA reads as TGTGCCAGCAGTTTGATACAGGGGGTCGGCACAGATACGCAGTATTTT. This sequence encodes CASSLIQGVGTDTQYF.

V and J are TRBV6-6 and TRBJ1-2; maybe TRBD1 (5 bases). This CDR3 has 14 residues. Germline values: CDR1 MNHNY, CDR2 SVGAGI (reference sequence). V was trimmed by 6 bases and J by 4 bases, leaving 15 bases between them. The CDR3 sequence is CASSTLGTAYGYTF. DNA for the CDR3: TGTGCCAGCAGCACCCTGGGGACGGCCTATGGCTACACCTTC.

CDR3 amino acids: CASSPSGPTYNSPLHF. The CDR3, as DNA: TGTGCCAGCAGCCCCTCGGGACCGACCTATAATTCACCCCTCCACTTT. This sequence joins TRBV7-9 and TRBJ1-6; possibly TRBD1 for D (5 bases). The CDR3 runs 16 residues. Germline CDR1 is SEHNR and CDR2 is FQNEAQ (reference sequence). Trimming removed 5 bases from V and 2 bases from J, with 13 bases in between.

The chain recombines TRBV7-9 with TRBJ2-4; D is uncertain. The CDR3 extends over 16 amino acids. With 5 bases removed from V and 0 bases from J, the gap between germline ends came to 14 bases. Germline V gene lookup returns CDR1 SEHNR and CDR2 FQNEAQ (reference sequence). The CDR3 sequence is CASSHSTVLAKNIQYF. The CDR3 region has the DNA TGTGCCAGCAGCCATTCGACCGTGCTAGCCAAAAACATTCAGTACTTC. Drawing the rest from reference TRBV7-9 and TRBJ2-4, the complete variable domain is DTGVSQNPRHKITKRGQNVTFRCDPISEHNRLYWYRQTLGQGPEFLTYFQNEAQLEKSRLLSDRFSAERPKGSFSTLEIQRTEQGDSAMYLCASSHSTVLAKNIQYFGAGTRLSVL.

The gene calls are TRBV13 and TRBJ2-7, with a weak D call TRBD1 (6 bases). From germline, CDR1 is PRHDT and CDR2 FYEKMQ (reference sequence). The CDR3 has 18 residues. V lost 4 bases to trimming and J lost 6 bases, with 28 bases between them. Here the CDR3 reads CASSSKFLTGISPSEQYF. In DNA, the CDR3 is TGTGCCAGCAGCTCGAAATTTTTAACAGGGATATCCCCCTCCGAGCAGTACTTC.

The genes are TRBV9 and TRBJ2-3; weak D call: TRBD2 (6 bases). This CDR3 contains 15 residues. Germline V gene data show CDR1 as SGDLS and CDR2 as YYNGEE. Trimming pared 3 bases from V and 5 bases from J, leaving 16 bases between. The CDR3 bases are TGTGCCAGCAGCGAGGAGGGGCTCCCGGGAGATACGCAGTATTTT. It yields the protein CASSEEGLPGDTQYF.

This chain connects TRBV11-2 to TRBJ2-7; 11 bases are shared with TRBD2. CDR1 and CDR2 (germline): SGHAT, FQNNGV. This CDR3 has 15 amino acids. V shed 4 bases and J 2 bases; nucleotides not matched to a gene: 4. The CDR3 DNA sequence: TGTGCCAGCAGCTCGACTAGCGGGAACGCCTACGAGCAGTACTTC. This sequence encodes CASSSTSGNAYEQYF.

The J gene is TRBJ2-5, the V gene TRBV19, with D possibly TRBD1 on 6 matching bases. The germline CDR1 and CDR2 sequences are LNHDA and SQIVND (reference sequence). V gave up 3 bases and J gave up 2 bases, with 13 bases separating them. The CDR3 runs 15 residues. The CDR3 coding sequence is TGTGCCAGTAGTATTTGGGGACACCGACAAGAGACCCAGTACTTC. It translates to CASSIWGHRQETQYF. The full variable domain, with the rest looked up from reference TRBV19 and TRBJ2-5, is DGGITQSPKYLFRKEGQNVTLSCEQNLNHDAMYWYRQDPGQGLRLIYYSQIVNDFQKGDIAEGYSVSREKKESFPLTVTSAQKNPTAFYLCASSIWGHRQETQYFGPGTRLLVL.